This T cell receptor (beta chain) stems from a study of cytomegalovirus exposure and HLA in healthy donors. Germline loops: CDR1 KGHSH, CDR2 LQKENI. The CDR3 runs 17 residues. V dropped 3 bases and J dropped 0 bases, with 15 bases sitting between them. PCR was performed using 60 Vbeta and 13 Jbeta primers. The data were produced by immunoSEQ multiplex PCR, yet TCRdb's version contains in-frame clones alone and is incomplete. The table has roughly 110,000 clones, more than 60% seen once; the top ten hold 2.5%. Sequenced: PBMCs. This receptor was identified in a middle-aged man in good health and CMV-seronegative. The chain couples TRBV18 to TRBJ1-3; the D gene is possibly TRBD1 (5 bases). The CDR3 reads CASSPPNRQRSGNTIYF. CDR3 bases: TGTGCCAGCTCACCCCCGAACAGGCAACGCTCTGGAAACACCATATATTTT.